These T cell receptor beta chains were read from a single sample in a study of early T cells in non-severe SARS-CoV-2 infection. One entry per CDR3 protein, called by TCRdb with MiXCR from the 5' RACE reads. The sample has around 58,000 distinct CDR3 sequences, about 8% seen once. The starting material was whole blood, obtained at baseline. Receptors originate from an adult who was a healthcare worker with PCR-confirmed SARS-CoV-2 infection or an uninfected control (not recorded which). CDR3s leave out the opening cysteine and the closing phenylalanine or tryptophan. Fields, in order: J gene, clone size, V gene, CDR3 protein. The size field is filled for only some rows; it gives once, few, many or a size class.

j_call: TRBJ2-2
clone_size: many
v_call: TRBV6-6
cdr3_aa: ASSVPGGGTGELF

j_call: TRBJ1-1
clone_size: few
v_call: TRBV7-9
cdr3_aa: ASSRFRGNMNTEAF

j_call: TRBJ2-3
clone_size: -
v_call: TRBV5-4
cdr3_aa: ASSLVGAVDTQY

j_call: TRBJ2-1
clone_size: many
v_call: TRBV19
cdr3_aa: ASSIRREIGNEQF

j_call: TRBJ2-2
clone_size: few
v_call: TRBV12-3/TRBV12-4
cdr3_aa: ASSLSGTGGKTGELF

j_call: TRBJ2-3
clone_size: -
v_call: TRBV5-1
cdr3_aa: ASTALQAGHTDTQY

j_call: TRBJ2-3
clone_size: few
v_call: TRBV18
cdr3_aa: ASSLSRTGGTDTQY

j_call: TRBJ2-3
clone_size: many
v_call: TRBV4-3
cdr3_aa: ASSQGYGTDTQY

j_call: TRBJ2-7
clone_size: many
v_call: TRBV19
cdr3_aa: ASTSLMRVSYEQY

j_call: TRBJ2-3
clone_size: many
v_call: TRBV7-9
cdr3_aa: ASTPGQVVTDTQY

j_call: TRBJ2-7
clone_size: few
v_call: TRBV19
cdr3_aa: ASSAGTGPYEQY

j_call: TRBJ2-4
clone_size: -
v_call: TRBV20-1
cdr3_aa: SARDQGRIKNIQY

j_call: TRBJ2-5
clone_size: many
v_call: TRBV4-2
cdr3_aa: ASSQVAGGVQETQY

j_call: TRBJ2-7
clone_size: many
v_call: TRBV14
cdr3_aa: ASSQVSKSYEQY

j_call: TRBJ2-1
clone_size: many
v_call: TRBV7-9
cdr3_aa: ASSEGANNEQF

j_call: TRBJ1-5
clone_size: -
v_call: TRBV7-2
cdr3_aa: ASSAGGAHQPQH

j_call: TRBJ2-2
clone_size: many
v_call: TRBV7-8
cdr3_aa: ASSPRGQGTGELF

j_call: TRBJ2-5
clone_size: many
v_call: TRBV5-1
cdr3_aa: ASSKQGSQETQY

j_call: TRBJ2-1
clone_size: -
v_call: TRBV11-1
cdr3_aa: ASSSGLAKMQQF

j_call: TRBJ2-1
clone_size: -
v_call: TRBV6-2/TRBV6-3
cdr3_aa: ASLLKGGGGNEQF

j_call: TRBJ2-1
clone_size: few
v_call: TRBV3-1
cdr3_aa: ASSQDQQGRNEQF

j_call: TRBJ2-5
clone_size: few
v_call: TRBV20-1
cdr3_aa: SATSSGRETQY

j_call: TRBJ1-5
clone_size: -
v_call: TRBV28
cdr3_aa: ASSLRGSTRGANQPQH

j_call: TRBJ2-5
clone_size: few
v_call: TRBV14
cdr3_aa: ASSPGQVQETQY

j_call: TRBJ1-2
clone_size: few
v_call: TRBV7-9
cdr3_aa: ASSLDSYYGYT

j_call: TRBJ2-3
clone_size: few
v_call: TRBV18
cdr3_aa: ASSPVTDTQY

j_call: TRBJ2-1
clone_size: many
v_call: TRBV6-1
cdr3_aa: ASSEQGAEPYNEQF

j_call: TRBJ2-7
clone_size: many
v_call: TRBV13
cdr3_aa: ASSFRQDREAREQY

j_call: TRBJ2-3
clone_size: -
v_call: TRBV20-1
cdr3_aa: TSPGGGRDTQY

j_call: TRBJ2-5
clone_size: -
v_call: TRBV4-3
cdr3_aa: ASSQDSTRRTETQY

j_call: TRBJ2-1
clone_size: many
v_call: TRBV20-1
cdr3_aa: SARDPLGDTTSGSSGIYNEQF

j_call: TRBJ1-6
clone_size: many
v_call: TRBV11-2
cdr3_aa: ASSLRQGYNSPLH

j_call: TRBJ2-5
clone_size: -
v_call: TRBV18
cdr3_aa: ASSPSAGAGKTQY

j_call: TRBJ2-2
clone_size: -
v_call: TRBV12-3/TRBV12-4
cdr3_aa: ASGGPSWTGELF

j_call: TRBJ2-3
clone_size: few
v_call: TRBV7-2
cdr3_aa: ASSPFGWPPNSDTQY

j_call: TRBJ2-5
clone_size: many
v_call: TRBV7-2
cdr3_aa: ASSTQTGVETQY

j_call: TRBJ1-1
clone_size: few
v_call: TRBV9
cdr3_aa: ASSQNDISEAF

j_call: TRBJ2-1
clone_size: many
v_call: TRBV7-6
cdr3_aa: ASSFGNEQF

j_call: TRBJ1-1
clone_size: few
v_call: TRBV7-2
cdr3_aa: ASSPTGPQGTEAF

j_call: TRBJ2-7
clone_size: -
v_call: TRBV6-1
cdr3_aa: ASSEAAASRYEQY

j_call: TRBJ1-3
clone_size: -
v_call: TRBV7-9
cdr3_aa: ASSLAVNTIY

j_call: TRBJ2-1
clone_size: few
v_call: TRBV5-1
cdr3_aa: ASSTAGETYNEQF

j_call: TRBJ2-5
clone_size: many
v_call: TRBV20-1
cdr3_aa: SARWTGKETQY

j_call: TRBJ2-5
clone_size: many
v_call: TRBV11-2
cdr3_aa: ASSLDWGGDETQY

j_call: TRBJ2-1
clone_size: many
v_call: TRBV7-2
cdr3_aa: ASSARNEQF

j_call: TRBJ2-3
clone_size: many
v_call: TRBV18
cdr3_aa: ASSPGEKDTQY